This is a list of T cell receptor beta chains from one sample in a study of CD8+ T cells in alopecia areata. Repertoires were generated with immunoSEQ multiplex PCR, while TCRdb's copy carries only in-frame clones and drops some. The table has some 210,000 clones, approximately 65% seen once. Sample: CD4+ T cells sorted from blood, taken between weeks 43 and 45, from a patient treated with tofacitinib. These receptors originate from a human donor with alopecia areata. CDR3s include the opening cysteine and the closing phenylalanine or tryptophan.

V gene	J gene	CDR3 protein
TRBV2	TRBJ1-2	CASSPGQGSYGYTF
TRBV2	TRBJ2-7	CASSQTGGSSYEQYF
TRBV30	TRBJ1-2	CAWSNTGWYGYTF
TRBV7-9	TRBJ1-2	CASTPMTSGLLGYGYTF
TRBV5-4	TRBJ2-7	CASSLWASYEQYF
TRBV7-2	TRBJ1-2	CASSFDRGRAGGYTF
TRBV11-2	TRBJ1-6	CASSTTKDSPLHF
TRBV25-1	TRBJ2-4	CASSEVIGIQYF
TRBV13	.	CASSLAYEQYF
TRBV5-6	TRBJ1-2	CARVDRGRTRNHGYTF
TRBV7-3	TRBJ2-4	CASSRGAVGTGTIQYF
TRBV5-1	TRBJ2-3	CASSLGTSGITDTQYF
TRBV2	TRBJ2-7	CASSPGQGFNEQYF
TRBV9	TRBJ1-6	CASSRTEPGSPLHF
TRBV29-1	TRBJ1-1	CSAGTANTEAFF
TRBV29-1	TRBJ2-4	CSVTGGASLDIQYF
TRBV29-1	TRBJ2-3	CSVGRGRADTQYF
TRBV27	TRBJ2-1	CASSPVAGGPYNEQFF
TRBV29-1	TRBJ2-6	CSVASGSGANVLTF
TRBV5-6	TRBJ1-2	CASSPRGQRNYGYTF
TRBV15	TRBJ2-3	CATSRDSGQARDTQYF
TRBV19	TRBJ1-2	CASTHRGYGYTF
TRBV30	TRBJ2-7	CAWGRGDHEQYF
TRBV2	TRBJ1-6	CASRDSALNSPLHF
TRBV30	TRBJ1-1	CGADSLNTEAFF
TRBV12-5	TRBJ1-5	CASGTGYSNQPQHF
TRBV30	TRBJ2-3	CAWSVWGSSTDTQYF
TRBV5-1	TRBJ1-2	CASSLGQNYGYTF
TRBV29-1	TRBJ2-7	CSVEDRGAHEQYF
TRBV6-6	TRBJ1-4	CASSYGRRPTNEKLFF
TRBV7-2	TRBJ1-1	CASSLEGQISNTEAFF
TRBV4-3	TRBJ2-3	CASSQDRGSQYF